This TCR beta chain is from a study of shared clonotypes between healthy human individuals. Study-wide background: The donor pool was made up of two women and three men aged 18 to 49.

Each subset's genomic DNA was shared equally among a number of immunoSEQ plates. Libraries were prepared by immunoSEQ multiplex PCR; TCRdb keeps only in-frame clonotypes and omits some of them. This table has millions of clones, less than 95% appearing once. CDR1 and CDR2 (germline): SGHVS, FQNEAQ. The V gene end was trimmed by 5 bases and the J gene end by 4 bases; junction bases not matched to a gene: 10. CDR3 length: 16 amino acids. Only CD45RO-negative cells positively selected for CCR7 counted as naive CD8 cells, so terminally differentiated effector memory CD45RA+ cells were excluded. The chain employs TRBV7-8 and TRBJ2-5; 10 positions match TRBD1. This receptor was taken from a man between 18 and 29 years old in good health. Sequencing input: naive CD8+ T cells sorted from blood. CDR3 sequence (DNA): TGTGCCAGCAGCCATGAGGCCGGGACAGGGGTAGAGACCCAGTACTTC. Translation gives CASSHEAGTGVETQYF.